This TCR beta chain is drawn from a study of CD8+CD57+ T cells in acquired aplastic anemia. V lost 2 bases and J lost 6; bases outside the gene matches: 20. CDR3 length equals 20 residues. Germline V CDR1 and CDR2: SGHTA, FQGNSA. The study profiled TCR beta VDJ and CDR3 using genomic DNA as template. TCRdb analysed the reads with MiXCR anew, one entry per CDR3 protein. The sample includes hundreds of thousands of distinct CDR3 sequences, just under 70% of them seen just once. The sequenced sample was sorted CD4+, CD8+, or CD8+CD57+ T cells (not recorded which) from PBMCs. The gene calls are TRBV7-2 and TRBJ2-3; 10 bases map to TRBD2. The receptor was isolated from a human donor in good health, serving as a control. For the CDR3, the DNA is TGTGCCAGCAGCTTATTCGGGGTAGCGGGGGGACTGACTTCAATGGATACGCAGTATTTT. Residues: CASSLFGVAGGLTSMDTQYF.